The 10 T cell receptor beta chains in this list originate from one sample, sequenced in a study of molecular identifiers for immune sequencing clone quantification. TCRdb re-derived calls from the PCR reads in MiXCR, one entry per CDR3 protein. In the table there are 460,000 or so distinct CDR3 sequences, around a fifth of which are singletons. Material: naive CD8+ T cells from blood, with Jurkat cell RNA spiked in. Subset defined: FACS-sorted CD8+CD4-CCR7+CD45RA+ naive T cells. The receptors were sampled from a human donor in good health. Some libraries in this study had Jurkat cell RNA spiked in.

V and J are TRBV5-6 and TRBJ2-3, with D unclear. Germline V gene data show CDR1 as SGHDT and CDR2 as YYEEEE. Trimming took off 4 bases at V and 5 bases at J, with 8 bases between the two ends. The CDR3 is made up of 12 amino acids. The CDR3 DNA is TGTGCCAGCAGCGCCGACGTAGATACGCAGTATTTT. Translating gives CASSADVDTQYF.

This clonotype has at least ten counts. This chain connects TRBV6-6 to TRBJ2-7; possible D gene TRBD2, 6 bases. In germline, CDR1 is MNHNY, CDR2 SVGAGI (reference sequence). This CDR3 has 13 residues. V was trimmed by 1 base and J by 12 bases, leaving 16 bases between them. This CDR3 reads CASSYLGSEGGYF. For the CDR3, the DNA is TGTGCCAGCAGTTACTTGGGTTCGGAGGGAGGGTACTTC.

This clonotype was observed at least ten times. The V gene is TRBV29-1, the J gene TRBJ2-3; 7 bases fit TRBD1. The germline V gene has CDR1 SQVTM and CDR2 ANQGSEA. V lost 2 bases and J lost 0; bases outside the gene matches: 5. The CDR3 runs to 15 residues. The CDR3 DNA reads TGCAGCGTTGAACCTAGGGGGCAAAGCACAGATACGCAGTATTTT. This encodes CSVEPRGQSTDTQYF.

This clonotype was picked up many times. The chain joins TRBV4-3 to TRBJ2-7; D is uncertain. Per germline, CDR1 LGHNA and CDR2 YSLEER. The ends were cut back, 1 base at V and 5 bases at J, with 15 bases in the middle. This CDR3 region has 15 residues. CDR3 residues: CASSQGSRSTDEQYF. As DNA, the CDR3 is TGCGCCAGCAGCCAAGGAAGTAGGTCAACTGACGAGCAGTACTTC.

About this clonotype itself: A much larger clone differs from this one at a single base, so this may be a read error. V gene TRBV6-5 combines with J gene TRBJ1-6; TRBD1 is a possible D gene (6 bases). The CDR3 has 15 residues. The germline V gene encodes CDR1 MNHEY and CDR2 SVGAGI. The CDR3 loop is CAGSYSQGPNSPLHF. DNA for the CDR3: TGTGCCGGCAGTTACTCACAGGGCCCTAATTCACCCCTCCACTTT.

The chain uses TRBV12-3 or TRBV12-4 and TRBJ2-3; perhaps TRBD2 as D (6 bases). The ends were cut back, 5 bases at V and 0 bases at J, with 18 bases in the middle. The CDR3 has 17 residues. The CDR3 DNA reads as TGTGCCAGCAGTGGAGGGCCGACGGGTTATAGCACAGATACGCAGTATTTT. Its protein product is CASSGGPTGYSTDTQYF.

CDR3 DNA: TGCGCCAGCAGCCAAGGGGTCCCGGGGGCCTCGGGGGATACGCAGTATTTT. Translation gives CASSQGVPGASGDTQYF. The gene calls are TRBV4-3 and TRBJ2-3; D possibly matches TRBD1 or TRBD2 (6 bases each). Trimming removed 1 base from V and 6 bases from J, with 20 bases in between. Germline assignment: CDR1 LGHNA and CDR2 YSLEER. This CDR3 spans 17 amino acids.

On this clonotype: A much larger clone lies a single base off, so this may be a read error. The rearrangement joins TRBV28 to TRBJ1-5, with a possible D match to TRBD1 (6 bases). V was cut by 6 bases and J by 6 bases, with 18 bases left in between. This CDR3 has 15 amino acids. Germline CDR1 is MDHEN and CDR2 is SYDVKM. This chain's CDR3 is CASSSYGGQSQPQHF. The CDR3 nucleotides are TGTGCCAGCAGCTCTTACGGGGGGCAGAGTCAGCCCCAGCATTTT.

Note on this clonotype: The CDR3 carries no conserved terminal phenylalanine or tryptophan, so it likely arises from a read error. The chain recombines TRBV7-9 with TRBJ1-1, with TRBD1 as a possible D gene (6 bases). The CDR3 runs to 14 residues. V was clipped by 5 bases and J by 2 bases, with 12 bases between them. Germline CDR1 and CDR2: SEHNR and FQNEAQ (reference sequence). The CDR3 sequence: CASSGRTDNTEAFS. As DNA, the CDR3 is TGTGCCAGCAGCGGAAGGACAGATAACACTGAAGCTTTCTCT.

Only a few counts were recorded for this clonotype. The chain carries TRBV7-9 and TRBJ2-7; 7 bases are a match to TRBD2. The CDR3 covers 12 residues. With V trimmed by 5 bases and J by 4 bases, 2 bases remained unmatched. CDR1 and CDR2 from the germline V gene are SEHNR and FQNEAQ (reference sequence). The chain's CDR3 is CASSGTNYEQYF. The CDR3 coding sequence is TGTGCCAGCAGCGGGACTAATTACGAGCAGTACTTC. The full variable domain, its missing parts supplied by reference TRBV7-9 and TRBJ2-7, is DTGVSQNPRHKITKRGQNVTFRCDPISEHNRLYWYRQTLGQGPEFLTYFQNEAQLEKSRLLSDRFSAERPKGSFSTLEIQRTEQGDSAMYLCASSGTNYEQYFGPGTRLTVT.